The rows below give T cell receptor beta chains drawn from one sample of a study of cytomegalovirus exposure and HLA in healthy donors. The repertoire was sequenced with immunoSEQ multiplex PCR; TCRdb's copy has only in-frame clones and lacks some. The sample carries 150,000 or so clones, more than 60% recorded once. Sequencing was performed on PBMCs. Receptors were obtained from a man aged 18 to 30 in good health and CMV-seropositive. CDR3s include the opening cysteine and the closing phenylalanine or tryptophan. The D gene is left open where the match is weak. Size is stated for part of the rows, as once, few or many counts, or as a class when the clone is expanded.

CDR3 DNA,CDR3 protein,clone size,J gene,V gene,D gene
TGTGCCAGCAGCCCTAGTCCCCCGACTGAAGCTTTCTTT,CASSPSPPTEAFF,once,TRBJ1-1,TRBV11-2,.
TGTGCCAGCAGTCCGATCCTCGGGACTGACACCTATGGCTACACCTTC,CASSPILGTDTYGYTF,.,TRBJ1-2,TRBV27,.
TGTGCCAGCAGCTTAGGGCCTAAACAGGTCTATGGCTACACCTTC,CASSLGPKQVYGYTF,.,TRBJ1-2,TRBV11-2,.
TGTGCCAGCAGCCCGACTAGACGTACAGATACGCAGTATTTT,CASSPTRRTDTQYF,few,TRBJ2-3,TRBV11-3,.
TGTGCCTGGAGCGTCGCGCGGACTAGCACAGATACGCAGTATTTT,CAWSVARTSTDTQYF,.,TRBJ2-3,TRBV30,.
TGTGCCAGCTCACCGTCCAGCGGGAGGTCCGCAGATACGCAGTATTTT,CASSPSSGRSADTQYF,once,TRBJ2-3,TRBV18,TRBD2
TGTGCCAGCAGCTTAACCAGTCTAGCGAATAATGAGCAGTTCTTC,CASSLTSLANNEQFF,.,TRBJ2-1,TRBV7-3,.
TGTGCCACCTCGCCTAGAAGTAGCACAGATACGCAGTATTTT,CATSPRSSTDTQYF,.,TRBJ2-3,TRBV7-2,.
TGTGCCAGCAGCGGGTTGACGGGACTAGCGGTAGAGACCCAGTACTTC,CASSGLTGLAVETQYF,.,TRBJ2-5,TRBV9,TRBD2
TGTGCCAGCAGTGGGGGGGAGGTCTACGAGCAGTACTTC,CASSGGEVYEQYF,.,TRBJ2-7,TRBV2,.
TGTGCCAGCAGCCGGGACAGGGTGCCCATGGTCGGCTACACCTTC,CASSRDRVPMVGYTF,.,TRBJ1-2,TRBV6-1,TRBD1
TGTGCCAGCCGGACTAGCGGGAGCTCAGGCGAGCAGTACTTC,CASRTSGSSGEQYF,.,TRBJ2-7,TRBV19,TRBD2
TGTGCCAGTACCAAACAGGGGGCTGGGGGACTAGATACCGGGGAGCTGTTTTTT,CASTKQGAGGLDTGELFF,.,TRBJ2-2,TRBV19,.
TGTGCCAGTCTCGCGTTGGGGGCAGGGGATGATGAAGCTTTCTTT,CASLALGAGDDEAFF,.,TRBJ1-1,TRBV27,.
TGTGCCAGCAGTGAGTCTCAGGGGACGAACACTGAAGCTTTCTTT,CASSESQGTNTEAFF,.,TRBJ1-1,TRBV6-1,.
TGTGCCAGCAGCTTAACCCCAAGGGGTGGCTACACCTTC,CASSLTPRGGYTF,.,TRBJ1-2,TRBV7-3,.